Following are 21 T cell receptor beta chains from one sample sequenced in a study of post-analysis software for immune sequencing data. Incorporated into the TCR beta cDNA libraries were unique molecular identifiers, which served to reduce PCR and sequencing biases. TCRdb used MiXCR to reprocess the PCR reads, holding one entry per CDR3 protein. The sample carries 400,000 to 500,000 distinct CDR3 sequences, 39% recorded once. Study observations and caveats: Five TRBV segments, including TRBV5-6, TRBV5-1 and TRBV20-1, were more frequent in patients than controls.

The antigens of these receptors remain unknown. Specimen: blood. These receptors came from a girl aged 2 to 9 with multiple sclerosis.

The gene calls are TRBV20-1 and TRBJ2-3, with 9 bases that match TRBD2. The CDR3 loop spans 13 amino acids. Germline loops: CDR1 DFQATT, CDR2 SNEGSKA (reference sequence). V lost 8 bases and J lost 1; bases outside the gene matches: 4. The CDR3 DNA is TGCAGTCCGATAGCGGGAGGCACAGATACGCAGTATTTT. Its translation is CSPIAGGTDTQYF.

The genes are TRBV25-1 and TRBJ2-1; no clear D. The ends were cut back, 5 bases at V and 0 bases at J, with 8 bases in the middle. Germline CDR1 and CDR2: MGHDK and SYGVNS. There are 14 residues in the CDR3. CDR3 protein: CASSQLGSYNEQFF. CDR3 coding DNA: TGTGCCAGCAGTCAACTGGGCTCCTACAATGAGCAGTTCTTC.

V is TRBV7-8 and J is TRBJ1-6; TRBD1 matches 8 bases. J lost 7 bases, V lost 5 bases, and 7 bases had no gene match. Germline CDR1 is SGHVS and CDR2 is FQNEAQ. CDR3 length: 15 residues. CDR3 amino acids: CASSAWTGMNSPLHF. The CDR3 nucleotides are TGTGCCAGCAGCGCCTGGACAGGGATGAATTCACCCCTCCACTTT.

The chain employs TRBV11-2 and TRBJ2-5, with a weak D call TRBD2 (6 bases). CDR1 and CDR2 from the germline V gene are SGHAT and FQNNGV. This CDR3 region has 15 residues. V lost 4 bases and J 2 bases, leaving 14 bases between the germline ends. Written as DNA, the CDR3 is TGTGCCAGCAGCTCCACGTGGGACTTGCAAGAGACCCAGTACTTC. Encoded protein: CASSSTWDLQETQYF.

This clonotype was seen only a few times. The chain combines TRBV12-3 or TRBV12-4 with TRBJ2-1, with a possible D match to TRBD1 (6 bases). The CDR3 runs 13 residues. V was clipped by 2 bases and J by 11 bases, with 13 bases between them. The CDR3 DNA is TGTGCCAGCAGTTTATACGGCGGACAGAAGCAGTTCTTC. The encoded protein is CASSLYGGQKQFF.

V and J are TRBV6-1 and TRBJ2-7, with a tentative D call TRBD2 (6 bases). The DNA matches TRBJ2-4 better at its end, which makes the J call doubtful. The CDR3 is 15 amino acids. Germline loops: CDR1 MNHNS, CDR2 SASEGT. The chain's CDR3 is CASSETSNRGNIQYF. DNA of the CDR3: TGTGCCAGCAGTGAAACCTCGAATCGGGGGAACATTCAGTACTTC.

This chain uses TRBV4-1 with TRBJ1-3; the D is unclear. The germline V gene has CDR1 MGHRA and CDR2 YSYEKL. The CDR3 contains 15 residues. The V end was cut by 4 bases, the J end by 2 bases, with 12 bases between. The CDR3 sequence: CASSLSQRAGNTIYF. CDR3 DNA sequence: TGCGCCAGCAGCCTCAGCCAGAGAGCTGGAAACACCATATATTTT.

This clonotype was picked up a small number of times. The chain employs TRBV7-2 and TRBJ2-7, with 11 bases matching TRBD2. The J call may be incorrect, as the DNA end agrees better with TRBJ2-5. Per germline, CDR1 SGHTA and CDR2 FQGNSA. CDR3 size: 18 residues. The DNA for the CDR3 is TGTGCCAGCAGCTTTCTCTCTCTAGCGGGAGGCCCGGGGGAGACCCAGTACTTC. Residues: CASSFLSLAGGPGETQYF.

The CDR3 region is CASSFGTFQETQYF. As DNA, the CDR3 is TGCGCCAGCAGTTTCGGGACTTTCCAAGAGACCCAGTACTTC. The chain employs TRBV5-1 and TRBJ2-5, with D possibly being TRBD2 (6 bases). Germline CDR1 and CDR2: SGHRS and YFSETQ. V was clipped by 5 bases and J by 1 base, with 12 bases between them. The CDR3 consists of 14 residues.

The chain links TRBV28 to TRBJ2-1, with a possible D match to TRBD2 (6 bases). The CDR3 covers 11 residues. Germline V gives CDR1 MDHEN, CDR2 SYDVKM. Trimming shortened V by 6 bases and J by 10 bases, and 10 bases separated the two germline ends. DNA for the CDR3: TGTGCCAGCAGATGGGACTTCGAGCAGTTCTTC. Protein product: CASRWDFEQFF.

A few counts support this clonotype. This chain uses TRBV9 with TRBJ2-1; 8 bases are a match to TRBD2. Germline V gene lookup returns CDR1 SGDLS and CDR2 YYNGEE. CDR3 size: 17 residues. The V and J ends lost 0 bases and 4 bases, in that order; junction bases with no gene match: 9. CDR3 bases: TGTGCCAGCAGCGTAGCTGGGGCTAGCGGGTTATACAATGAGCAGTTCTTC. Its protein is CASSVAGASGLYNEQFF. Combining the CDR3 with reference TRBV9 and TRBJ2-1 gives the whole variable domain DSGVTQTPKHLITATGQRVTLRCSPRSGDLSVYWYQQSLDQGLQFLIQYYNGEERAKGNILERFSAQQFPDLHSELNLSSLELGDSALYFCASSVAGASGLYNEQFFGPGTRLTVL.

V and J are TRBV7-2 and TRBJ2-5; tentative D call: TRBD1 (6 bases). The last part of the DNA fits TRBJ2-7 better; the J call may be wrong. The germline gives CDR1 SGHTA, CDR2 FQGNSA. CDR3 length: 14 residues. The CDR3 protein is CASSPRTARSEQYF. CDR3 in DNA: TGTGCCAGCAGCCCCCGGACAGCCCGGAGCGAGCAGTACTTC.

The rearrangement uses TRBV12-3 or TRBV12-4 and TRBJ2-7; a possible D gene is TRBD1 (5 bases). The length of the CDR3 is 15 residues. Between the trimmed V and J ends, which lost 2 bases and 2 bases, there was a span of 13 bases. CDR3 coding DNA: TGTGCCAGCAGTTTATTTAGGGGATCCCCCTACGAGCAGTACTTC. This codes for CASSLFRGSPYEQYF.

With respect to this clonotype: One end of the junction fails to match germline, which may point to a read error. V usage is TRBV4-1 and J usage is TRBJ1-5; D is undetermined. CDR1 and CDR2 (germline): MGHRA, YSYEKL. The CDR3 runs 15 residues. The CDR3 sequence: CASTQDGVGNQPQHF. CDR3 bases: TGCGCCAGCACCCAAGATGGGGTTGGCAATCAGCCCCAGCATTTT.

This clonotype has just a few counts. The chain has TRBV5-1 and TRBJ1-2; weak D call: TRBD1 (5 bases). Germline V gene sequence: CDR1 SGHRS, CDR2 YFSETQ. Trimming pared 4 bases from V and 0 bases from J, leaving 16 bases between. The length of the CDR3 is 16 residues. The CDR3 DNA sequence: TGCGCCAGCAGCCTGTCATGGGGGATTTCTAACTATGGCTACACCTTC. It is translated as CASSLSWGISNYGYTF. The full variable domain, its missing parts supplied by reference TRBV5-1 and TRBJ1-2, is KAGVTQTPRYLIKTRGQQVTLSCSPISGHRSVSWYQQTPGQGLQFLFEYFSETQRNKGNFPGRFSGRQFSNSRSEMNVSTLELGDSALYLCASSLSWGISNYGYTFGSGTRLTVV.

Details on this clonotype: The junction differs from germline at one of its ends, possibly a read error. The V gene is TRBV7-8, the J gene TRBJ2-4, with TRBD1 matching over 7 bases. CDR3 length: 19 amino acids. Germline assignment: CDR1 SGHVS and CDR2 FQNEAQ. CDR3 amino acids: CASSFLGRGWVRAKNIQYF. In nucleotides, the CDR3 is TGTGCCAGCAGCTTCTTGGGCAGGGGGTGGGTGAGGGCCAAGAACATTCAGTACTTC.

This clonotype was seen a few times. The chain couples TRBV9 to TRBJ2-7; weak D call: TRBD2 (6 bases). Germline V gene data show CDR1 as SGDLS and CDR2 as YYNGEE. This CDR3 is 15 amino acids long. The V end was cut by 3 bases, the J end by 0 bases, with 13 bases between. This CDR3 is CASSALAALSYEQYF. DNA of the CDR3: TGTGCCAGCAGCGCTTTAGCGGCTCTCTCCTACGAGCAGTACTTC.

The chain has TRBV4-2 and TRBJ2-1; D ambiguous. In germline, CDR1 is LGHNA, CDR2 YNFKEQ. This CDR3 region has 15 residues. Trimming pared 4 bases from V and 9 bases from J, leaving 19 bases between. In DNA, the CDR3 is TGTGCCAGCAGCCCTCCAGACCTATCGCGCGGTGAGCAGTTCTTC. Translated: CASSPPDLSRGEQFF.

The chain is built from TRBV29-1 and TRBJ2-7; D remains unclear. Trimming pared 3 bases from V and 1 base from J, leaving 10 bases between. The CDR3 consists of 13 residues. The germline gives CDR1 SQVTM, CDR2 ANQGSEA. CDR3 protein: CSVEEPISYEQYF. As DNA, the CDR3 is TGCAGCGTTGAGGAGCCTATATCCTACGAGCAGTACTTC.

This clonotype turned up a few times. The V call is TRBV6-5, the J call TRBJ1-5; no definite D call. V shed 6 bases and J shed 4 bases, with 10 bases lying between them. Germline V gene lookup returns CDR1 MNHEY and CDR2 SVGAGI. The CDR3 has 13 amino acids. CDR3 in amino acids: CASRSTGNQPQHF. As DNA, the CDR3 is TGTGCCAGCAGGTCCACGGGGAATCAGCCCCAGCATTTT.

This clonotype has a handful of counts. This chain connects TRBV12-3 or TRBV12-4 to TRBJ2-1; D possibly corresponds to TRBD2 (5 bases). The CDR3 has 16 amino acids. V lost 6 bases, J lost 0 bases, and 15 bases lay in between. The CDR3 DNA follows: TGTGCCAGCAGCTTTCAGCGGAGTAGCTCCTACAATGAGCAGTTCTTC. It codes for CASSFQRSSSYNEQFF.